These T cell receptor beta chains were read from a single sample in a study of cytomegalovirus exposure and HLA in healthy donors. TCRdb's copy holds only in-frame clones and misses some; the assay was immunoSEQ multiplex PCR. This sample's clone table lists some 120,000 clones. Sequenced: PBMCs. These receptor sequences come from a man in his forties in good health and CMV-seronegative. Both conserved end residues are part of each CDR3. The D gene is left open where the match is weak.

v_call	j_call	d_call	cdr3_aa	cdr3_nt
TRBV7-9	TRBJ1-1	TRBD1	CASTVTGGTEAFF	TGTGCCAGCACCGTGACAGGGGGGACTGAAGCTTTCTTT
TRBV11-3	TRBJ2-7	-	CASSFRSGERYEQYF	TGTGCCAGCAGCTTTAGGAGCGGCGAACGCTACGAGCAGTACTTC
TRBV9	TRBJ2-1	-	CASSVEGGNEQFF	TGTGCCAGCAGCGTAGAAGGGGGCAATGAGCAGTTCTTC
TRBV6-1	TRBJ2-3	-	CASSERGWGASTDTQYF	TGTGCCAGCAGTGAAAGAGGTTGGGGCGCTAGCACAGATACGCAGTATTTT
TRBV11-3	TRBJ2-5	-	CASSRGGIQETQYF	TGTGCCAGCAGCAGAGGCGGCATTCAGGAGACCCAGTACTTC
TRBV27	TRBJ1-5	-	CASSPLPVRGSQPQHF	TGTGCCAGCAGTCCACTTCCCGTTCGGGGGAGCCAGCCCCAGCATTTT
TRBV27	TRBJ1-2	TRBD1	CASSLSGGGNYGYTF	TGTGCCAGCAGTTTATCAGGGGGCGGCAACTATGGCTACACCTTC
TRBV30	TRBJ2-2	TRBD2	CAWSAPTGTSLVGELFF	TGTGCCTGGAGTGCCCCAACCGGGACTAGCCTGGTCGGGGAGCTGTTTTTT
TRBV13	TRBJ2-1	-	CASSLFRLVNEQFF	TGTGCCAGCAGCTTATTTCGACTAGTCAATGAGCAGTTCTTC
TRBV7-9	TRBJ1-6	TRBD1	CASSRDSNNSPLHF	TGTGCCAGCAGCCGGGACAGTAATAATTCACCCCTCCACTTT
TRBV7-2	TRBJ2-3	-	CASGKGHPIVDTQYF	TGTGCCAGCGGGAAGGGACACCCGATAGTCGATACGCAGTATTTT
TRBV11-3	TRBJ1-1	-	CASSFMSGGAGKTEAFF	TGTGCCAGCAGCTTTATGTCAGGAGGGGCCGGAAAGACTGAAGCTTTCTTT
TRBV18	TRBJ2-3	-	CASSLSGADTQYF	TGTGCCAGCTCACTTTCAGGGGCAGATACGCAGTATTTT
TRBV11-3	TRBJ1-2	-	CASSLDWRGIGYTF	TGTGCCAGCAGCTTAGATTGGCGAGGGATCGGCTACACCTTC
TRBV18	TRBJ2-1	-	CASSPRTANYNEQFF	TGTGCCAGCTCACCACGGACAGCTAATTACAATGAGCAGTTCTTC
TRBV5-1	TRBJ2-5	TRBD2	CASSSGAPSSGSFETQYF	TGCGCCAGCAGCTCGGGGGCCCCCTCTAGCGGGAGTTTTGAGACCCAGTACTTC
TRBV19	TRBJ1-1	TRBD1	CASSMGDRGHTEAFF	TGTGCCAGTAGTATGGGGGACAGGGGGCACACTGAAGCTTTCTTT
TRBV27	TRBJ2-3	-	CASSAPGAQYF	TGTGCCAGCAGCGCCCCCGGGGCGCAGTATTTT
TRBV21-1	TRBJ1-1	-	CAPRGGETEAFF	TGTGCCCCACGAGGAGGGGAGACTGAAGCTTTCTTT
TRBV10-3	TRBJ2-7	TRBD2	CAISGKRGYEQYF	TGTGCCATCAGTGGGAAGCGGGGCTACGAGCAGTACTTC
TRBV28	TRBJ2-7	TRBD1	CASSSKPGQESYEQYF	TGTGCCAGCAGCAGTAAACCCGGACAGGAGTCCTACGAGCAGTACTTC
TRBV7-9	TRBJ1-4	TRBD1	CASSSTGGVWEKLFF	TGTGCCAGCAGCTCCACAGGGGGTGTTTGGGAAAAACTGTTTTTT
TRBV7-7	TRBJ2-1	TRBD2	CASSLALAASYNEQFF	TGTGCTAGCAGCTTAGCACTAGCGGCCTCCTACAATGAGCAGTTCTTC
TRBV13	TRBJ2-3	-	CASSPEGRTDTQYF	TGTGCCAGCAGCCCAGAGGGTAGGACAGATACGCAGTATTTT
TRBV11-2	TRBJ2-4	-	CASSRGQTRSEDIQYF	TGTGCCAGCAGTCGGGGACAGACTAGATCGGAGGACATTCAGTACTTC
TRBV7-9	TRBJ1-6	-	CASSVAGVGSPLHF	TGTGCCAGCAGCGTAGCCGGGGTGGGTTCACCCCTCCACTTT
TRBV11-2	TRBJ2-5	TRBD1	CASSQDGTGQETQYF	TGTGCCAGCAGCCAAGACGGGACAGGGCAAGAGACCCAGTACTTC
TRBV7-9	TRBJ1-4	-	CASVGRSNEKLFF	TGTGCCAGCGTAGGGAGGAGTAATGAAAAACTGTTTTTT
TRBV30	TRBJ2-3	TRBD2	CAWTGGAQTTQYF	TGTGCCTGGACGGGGGGGGCCCAAACGACGCAGTATTTT
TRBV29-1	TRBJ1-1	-	CSVESVGGRTEAFF	TGCAGCGTTGAATCTGTAGGAGGGAGGACTGAAGCTTTCTTT
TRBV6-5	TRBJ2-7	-	CASSRSVSYEQYF	TGTGCCAGCAGTCGAAGCGTCTCCTACGAGCAGTACTTC
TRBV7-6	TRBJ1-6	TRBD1	CASSLVQGAGSPLHF	TGTGCCAGCAGCTTAGTACAGGGGGCGGGTTCACCCCTCCACTTT
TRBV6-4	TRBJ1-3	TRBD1	CASSPQGGSGNTIYF	TGTGCCAGCAGTCCTCAGGGGGGATCTGGAAACACCATATATTTT
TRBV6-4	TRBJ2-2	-	CASSDRGSTGELFF	TGTGCCAGCAGTGACAGGGGAAGCACCGGGGAGCTGTTTTTT
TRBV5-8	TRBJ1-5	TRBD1	CASSPQGAENQPQHF	TGTGCCAGCAGCCCGCAGGGGGCAGAGAATCAGCCCCAGCATTTT
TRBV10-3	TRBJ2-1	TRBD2	CAISAKTGLAGAGNEQFF	TGTGCCATCAGTGCAAAAACGGGACTAGCGGGAGCTGGTAATGAGCAGTTCTTC
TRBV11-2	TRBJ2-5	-	CASSVDRLGTQYF	TGTGCCAGCAGCGTGGACAGACTGGGGACCCAGTACTTC
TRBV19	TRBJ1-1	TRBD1	CASSIQGAFTEAFF	TGTGCCAGTAGTATTCAGGGGGCGTTTACTGAAGCTTTCTTT
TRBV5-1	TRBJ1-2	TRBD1	CASSSAPGTGGEGYTF	TGCGCCAGCAGCTCAGCACCCGGGACAGGGGGTGAAGGCTACACCTTC
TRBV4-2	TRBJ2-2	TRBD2	CASSPTIGLAYSGELFF	TGTGCCAGCAGCCCTACGATCGGACTAGCGTACTCCGGGGAGCTGTTTTTT
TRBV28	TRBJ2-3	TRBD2	CASSSGLAGTDTQYF	TGTGCCAGCAGTTCGGGACTAGCGGGAACAGATACGCAGTATTTT
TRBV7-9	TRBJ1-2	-	CASSFTENYGYTF	TGTGCCAGCAGCTTCACAGAGAACTATGGCTACACCTTC
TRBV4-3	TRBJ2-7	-	CASSQDHRWLASYEQYF	TGCGCCAGCAGCCAAGACCACCGTTGGCTAGCCTCCTACGAGCAGTACTTC
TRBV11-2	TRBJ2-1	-	CASSSGDYVVFDEQFF	TGTGCCAGCAGCTCAGGGGACTACGTCGTCTTTGATGAGCAGTTCTTC
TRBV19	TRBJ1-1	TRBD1	CASSIPGQGSGTEAFF	TGTGCCAGTAGTATCCCGGGACAGGGTTCGGGCACTGAAGCTTTCTTT
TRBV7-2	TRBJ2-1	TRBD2	CASKTGLAGHNEQFF	TGTGCCAGCAAAACAGGACTAGCGGGCCACAATGAGCAGTTCTTC
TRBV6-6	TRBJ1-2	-	CASSQAQPFLGYTF	TGTGCCAGCAGCCAGGCACAGCCCTTCCTAGGCTACACCTTC
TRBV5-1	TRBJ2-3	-	CASSLGGWRRSTDTQYF	TGCGCCAGCAGCTTGGGAGGGTGGCGCCGAAGCACAGATACGCAGTATTTT
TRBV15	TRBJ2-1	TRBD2	CATSRDASGNHEQFF	TGTGCCACCAGCAGAGATGCTAGCGGGAACCATGAGCAGTTCTTC
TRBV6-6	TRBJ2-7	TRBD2	CAIRAGVDEQYF	TGTGCCATCCGGGCGGGAGTTGACGAGCAGTACTTC
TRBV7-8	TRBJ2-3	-	CASYQGTDTQYF	TGTGCTTCTTATCAGGGCACAGATACGCAGTATTTT
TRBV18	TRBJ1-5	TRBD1	CASSPGQNQLQHF	TGTGCCAGCTCACCGGGACAGAATCAGCTCCAGCATTTT
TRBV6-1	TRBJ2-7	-	CASSEPLGRTEVEQYF	TGTGCCAGCAGCGAACCTCTGGGCAGGACGGAGGTCGAGCAGTACTTC
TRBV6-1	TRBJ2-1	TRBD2	CASSETSGTYNEQFF	TGTGCCAGCAGTGAGACTAGCGGGACCTACAATGAGCAGTTCTTC
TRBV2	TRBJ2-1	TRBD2	CAITTREANEQFF	TGTGCCATAACTACCCGGGAGGCGAATGAGCAGTTCTTC